This TCR beta chain was recovered during a study of Graves' ophthalmopathy and Graves' hyperthyroidism. Notes on the study in general: Most thyroid-expanded clonotypes exceeding 0.001 frequency were also found in blood.

Amplification from RNA transcripts yielded the TCR beta CDR3 regions. RT-PCR with HTBI primers came first, then second-round multiplex PCR. TCRdb processed the multiplex PCR reads anew with MiXCR; each CDR3 protein has one entry. Of roughly 700,000 distinct CDR3 sequences in the sample, roughly 40% are singletons; the top ten hold 44%. This clonotype was picked up many times. The antigen is not known. Looked up from germline, CDR1 is MNHNY and CDR2 is SVGAGI (reference sequence). V was cut by 5 bases and J by 7 bases, with 12 bases left in between. The CDR3 is 14 amino acids. V is TRBV6-6 and J is TRBJ1-6, with D possibly TRBD1 on 6 matching bases. The receptor was derived from an adult man with Graves' ophthalmopathy. Sequencing was performed on peripheral blood. Here the CDR3 reads CASSETGMNSPLHF. CDR3 nucleotide sequence: TGTGCCAGCAGTGAAACAGGGATGAATTCACCCCTCCACTTT.